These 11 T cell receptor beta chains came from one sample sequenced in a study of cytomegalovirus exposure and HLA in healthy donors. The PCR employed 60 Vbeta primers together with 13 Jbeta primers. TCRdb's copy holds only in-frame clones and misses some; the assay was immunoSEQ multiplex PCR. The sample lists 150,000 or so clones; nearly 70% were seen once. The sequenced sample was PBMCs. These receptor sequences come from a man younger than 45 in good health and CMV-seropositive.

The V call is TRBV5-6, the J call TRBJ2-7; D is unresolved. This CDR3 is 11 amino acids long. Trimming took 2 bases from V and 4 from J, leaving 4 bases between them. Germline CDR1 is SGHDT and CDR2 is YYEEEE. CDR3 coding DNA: TGTGCCAGCAGCTTTCAGTACGAGCAGTACTTC. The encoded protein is CASSFQYEQYF. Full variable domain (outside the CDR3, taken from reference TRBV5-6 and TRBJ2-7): DAGVTQSPTHLIKTRGQQVTLRCSPKSGHDTVSWYQQALGQGPQFIFQYYEEEERQRGNFPDRFSGHQFPNYSSELNVNALLLGDSALYLCASSFQYEQYFGPGTRLTVT.

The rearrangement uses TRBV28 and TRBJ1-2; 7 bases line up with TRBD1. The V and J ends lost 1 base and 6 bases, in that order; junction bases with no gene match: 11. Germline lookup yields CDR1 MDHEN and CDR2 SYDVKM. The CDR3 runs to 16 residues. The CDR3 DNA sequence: TGTGCCAGCAGTTTATCTACCGGGACAGCATATGATGGCTACACCTTC. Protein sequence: CASSLSTGTAYDGYTF.

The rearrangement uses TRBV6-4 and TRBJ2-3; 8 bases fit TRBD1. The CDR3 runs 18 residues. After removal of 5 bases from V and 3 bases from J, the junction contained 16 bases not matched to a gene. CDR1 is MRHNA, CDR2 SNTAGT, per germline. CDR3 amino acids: CASSPKGVGTGITDTQYF. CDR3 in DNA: TGTGCCAGCAGTCCGAAGGGGGTCGGGACAGGCATTACAGATACGCAGTATTTT.

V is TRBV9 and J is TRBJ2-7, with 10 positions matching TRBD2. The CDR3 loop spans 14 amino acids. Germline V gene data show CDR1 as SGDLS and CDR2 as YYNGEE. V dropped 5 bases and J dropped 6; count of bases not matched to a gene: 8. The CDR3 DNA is TGTGCCAGCAGTATTACCGGGACTAGCGTCGAGCAGTACTTC. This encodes CASSITGTSVEQYF.

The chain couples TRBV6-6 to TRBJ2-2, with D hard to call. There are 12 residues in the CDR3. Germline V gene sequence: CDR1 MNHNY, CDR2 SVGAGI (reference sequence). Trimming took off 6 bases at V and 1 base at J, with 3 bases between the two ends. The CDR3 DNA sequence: TGTGCCAGCAGCTTGAACACCGGGGAGCTGTTTTTT. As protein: CASSLNTGELFF.

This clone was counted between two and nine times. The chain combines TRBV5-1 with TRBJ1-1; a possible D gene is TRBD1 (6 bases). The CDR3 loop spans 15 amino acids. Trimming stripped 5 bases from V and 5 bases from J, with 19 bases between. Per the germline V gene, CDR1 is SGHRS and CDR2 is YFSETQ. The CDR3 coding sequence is TGCGCCAGCAGTACTCTCGGGCCAGGGGAAACTGAAGCTTTCTTT. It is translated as CASSTLGPGETEAFF.

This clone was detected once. The CDR3 protein is CASSSLRVNTEAFF. CDR3 bases: TGCGCCAGCAGCTCGCTCAGGGTCAACACTGAAGCTTTCTTT. The rearrangement uses TRBV5-1 and TRBJ1-1; D perhaps matches TRBD1 (5 bases). The CDR3 loop spans 14 amino acids. Germline V gives CDR1 SGHRS, CDR2 YFSETQ. V gave up 3 bases and J gave up 2 bases, with 11 bases separating them. Full variable domain (remainder filled in from reference TRBV5-1 and TRBJ1-1): KAGVTQTPRYLIKTRGQQVTLSCSPISGHRSVSWYQQTPGQGLQFLFEYFSETQRNKGNFPGRFSGRQFSNSRSEMNVSTLELGDSALYLCASSSLRVNTEAFFGQGTRLTVV.

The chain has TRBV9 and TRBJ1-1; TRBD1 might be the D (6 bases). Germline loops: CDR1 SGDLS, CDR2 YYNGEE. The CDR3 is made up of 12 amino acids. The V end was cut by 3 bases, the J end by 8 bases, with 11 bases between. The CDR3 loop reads CASSGDRREAFF. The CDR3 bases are TGTGCCAGCAGCGGAGACAGGCGGGAAGCTTTCTTT.

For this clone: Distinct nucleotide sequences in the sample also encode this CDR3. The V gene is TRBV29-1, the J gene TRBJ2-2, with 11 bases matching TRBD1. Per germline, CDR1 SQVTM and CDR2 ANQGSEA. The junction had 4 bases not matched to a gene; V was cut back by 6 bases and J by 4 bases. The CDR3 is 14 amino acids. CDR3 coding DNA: TGCAGCGTCTGGACAGGGGGCCCCACCGGGGAGCTGTTTTTT. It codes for CSVWTGGPTGELFF.

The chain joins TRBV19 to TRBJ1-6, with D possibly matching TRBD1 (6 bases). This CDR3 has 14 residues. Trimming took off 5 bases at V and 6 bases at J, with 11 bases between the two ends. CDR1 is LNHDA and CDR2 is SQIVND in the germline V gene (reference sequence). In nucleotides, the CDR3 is TGTGCCAGTAGTCCGGACAGTACTAATTCACCCCTCCACTTT. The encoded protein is CASSPDSTNSPLHF. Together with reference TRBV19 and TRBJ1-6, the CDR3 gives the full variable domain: DGGITQSPKYLFRKEGQNVTLSCEQNLNHDAMYWYRQDPGQGLRLIYYSQIVNDFQKGDIAEGYSVSREKKESFPLTVTSAQKNPTAFYLCASSPDSTNSPLHFGNGTRLTVT.

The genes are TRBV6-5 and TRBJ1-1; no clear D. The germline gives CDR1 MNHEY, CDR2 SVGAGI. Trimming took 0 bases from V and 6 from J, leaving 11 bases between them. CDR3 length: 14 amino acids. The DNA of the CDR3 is TGTGCCAGCAGTTACTCGTCACGCGGAGCTGAAGCTTTCTTT. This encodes CASSYSSRGAEAFF.